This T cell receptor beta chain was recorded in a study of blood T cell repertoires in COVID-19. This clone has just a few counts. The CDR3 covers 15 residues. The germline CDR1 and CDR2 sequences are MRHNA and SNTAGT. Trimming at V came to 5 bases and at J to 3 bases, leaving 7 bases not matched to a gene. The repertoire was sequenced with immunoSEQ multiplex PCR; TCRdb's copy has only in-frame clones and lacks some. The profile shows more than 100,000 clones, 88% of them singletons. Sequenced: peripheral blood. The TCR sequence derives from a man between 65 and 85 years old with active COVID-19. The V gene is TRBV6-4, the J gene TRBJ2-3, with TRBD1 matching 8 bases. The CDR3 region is CASSLGTGPTDTQYF. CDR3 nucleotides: TGTGCCAGCAGTCTAGGGACAGGACCTACAGATACGCAGTATTTT.